Below, 20 T cell receptor beta chains from the same sample are listed, as sequenced in a study of kidney transplant recipient with SARS-CoV-2 infection. One entry per CDR3 protein results from TCRdb running MiXCR on the reads. The sample has approximately 240,000 distinct CDR3 sequences; roughly 26% are singletons. Sequenced material: a blood sample, taken at baseline and on roughly day 110 from a kidney transplant recipient. The receptors were gathered from a male patient in his 30s who had COVID-19 and was a kidney transplant recipient. Some of these T cells may belong to the graft donor.

There are many counts of this clonotype. The rearrangement joins TRBV27 to TRBJ2-3, with D tentatively TRBD1 (6 bases). Germline assignment: CDR1 MNHEY and CDR2 SMNVEV (reference sequence). Trimming pared 5 bases from V and 4 bases from J, leaving 19 bases between. This CDR3 has 16 amino acids. As DNA, the CDR3 is TGTGCCAGCAGTGGTAGGGGGTGGGGGTCCCCAGATACGCAGTATTTT. It specifies CASSGRGWGSPDTQYF.

J is TRBJ2-7 and V is TRBV10-1; TRBD2 aligns across 7 bases. Germline CDR1 WNHNN, CDR2 SYGVQD (reference sequence). The CDR3 has 13 amino acids. V lost 9 bases and J lost 1; bases outside the gene matches: 6. The CDR3 bases are TGCGCCAGACCTGGGGGGGGGTCCTACGAGCAGTACTTC. Translating it yields CARPGGGSYEQYF.

The table lists this clonotype with many counts. The V call is TRBV11-2, the J call TRBJ1-1, with D hard to call. The germline V and J ends were trimmed by 1 base and 0 bases, with 3 bases remaining between them. Germline V gene data show CDR1 as SGHAT and CDR2 as FQNNGV. The CDR3 runs 13 residues. The CDR3 sequence: CASSLGLNTEAFF. The CDR3 region has the DNA TGTGCCAGCAGCTTAGGTTTGAACACTGAAGCTTTCTTT.

As to this clonotype: At one of its ends the junction is not consistent with the germline gene, which may arise from a read error. The chain uses TRBV11-3 and TRBJ2-5; no reliable D call. The CDR3 spans 16 residues. Germline CDR1 reads SGHNT; CDR2 reads YENEEA. DNA for the CDR3: TGTGCCAACAGCTTCGGTCCTTACGCCATCCAAGAGACCCAGTACTTC. Its protein product is CANSFGPYAIQETQYF.

Regarding this clonotype: This sequence may be a read error, since a much larger clone differs from it by one base. The CDR3 end shows no conserved phenylalanine or tryptophan, and so a read error is likely. The chain links TRBV7-9 to TRBJ1-2, with D hard to call. In germline, CDR1 is SEHNR, CDR2 FQNEAQ (reference sequence). V lost 5 bases to trimming and J lost 4 bases, with 23 bases between them. The CDR3 has 17 residues. CDR3 coding DNA: TGTGCCAGCAGCAGTCAGGCATACCATGGAAAGACCTATGGCTACACCCTC. It specifies CASSSQAYHGKTYGYTL.

Many counts were recorded for this clonotype. The chain is built from TRBV10-1 and TRBJ1-2; the D is unclear. Germline V gene lookup returns CDR1 WNHNN and CDR2 SYGVQD (reference sequence). V lost 5 bases and J 4 bases, leaving 23 bases between the germline ends. This CDR3 is built from 17 residues. The CDR3 DNA reads as TGCGCCAGCAGTTCGCATGCAAGATCGCGAAAGACCTATGGCTACACCTTC. This sequence encodes CASSSHARSRKTYGYTF.

Many counts were recorded for this clonotype. The CDR3 DNA is TGTGCCAGCAGTACAGGACAGGGGCCACTACGTGGCTATGGCTACACCTTC. Its translation: CASSTGQGPLRGYGYTF. V and J are TRBV27 and TRBJ1-2, with 9 bases matching TRBD1. Germline V lookup: CDR1 MNHEY, CDR2 SMNVEV (reference sequence). CDR3 size: 17 residues. V lost 5 bases and J lost 4; bases outside the gene matches: 14.

Points on this clonotype: A much larger clone differs by one base, so this may be a read error. The V gene is TRBV18, the J gene TRBJ2-3; TRBD1 agrees at 12 bases. The germline CDR1 and CDR2 sequences are KGHSH and LQKENI. The CDR3 covers 17 residues. This chain's CDR3 is CAGSRDRGPGDTDTQYF. The DNA for the CDR3 is TGTGCCGGCTCAAGGGACAGGGGGCCCGGCGACACAGATACGCAGTATTTT.

This clonotype has at least ten counts. CDR3 loop: CASSPTGQHNEKLFF. The CDR3, as DNA: TGTGCCAGCAGCCCCACCGGCCAGCATAATGAAAAACTGTTTTTT. The gene calls are TRBV9 and TRBJ1-4; D is ambiguous. CDR1 and CDR2 from the germline V gene are SGDLS and YYNGEE. The CDR3 runs 15 residues. V dropped 4 bases and J dropped 4 bases, with 14 bases sitting between them.

This clonotype showed up many times. The J gene is TRBJ2-2, the V gene TRBV3-1; no clear D gene. CDR3 length: 18 residues. V lost 5 bases and J 5 bases, leaving 24 bases between the germline ends. Germline V lookup: CDR1 LGHDT, CDR2 YNNKEL (reference sequence). As DNA, the CDR3 is TGTGCCAGCAGCTTAGAAGCTCCCATTTCAGGCTTGACCGGGGAGCTGTTTTTT. It encodes CASSLEAPISGLTGELFF.

This clonotype was seen at least ten times. The chain uses TRBV28 and TRBJ2-7; the match to TRBD1 covers 8 bases. There are 12 residues in the CDR3. Looked up from germline, CDR1 is MDHEN and CDR2 is SYDVKM. V gave up 4 bases and J gave up 12 bases; unmatched junction bases: 8. In DNA, the CDR3 is TGTGCCAGCAGTTCACAGGGGGGAGAGAGGTACTTC. Translated, it gives CASSSQGGERYF. The full variable domain, its missing parts supplied by reference TRBV28 and TRBJ2-7, is DVKVTQSSRYLVKRTGEKVFLECVQDMDHENMFWYRQDPGLGLRLIYFSYDVKMKEKGDIPEGYSVSREKKERFSLILESASTNQTSMYLCASSSQGGERYFGPGTRLTVT.

The chain has TRBV7-2 and TRBJ2-1, with D unresolved. Between the trimmed V and J ends, which lost 5 bases and 2 bases, there was a span of 13 bases. The CDR3 is 15 residues long. Germline assignment: CDR1 SGHTA and CDR2 FQGNSA. CDR3 sequence: CASSPRAAAYNEQFF. CDR3 nucleotides: TGTGCCAGCAGCCCTCGGGCTGCCGCCTACAATGAGCAGTTCTTC.

This clonotype was seen at least ten times. The chain recombines TRBV7-3 with TRBJ2-3, with D unresolved. The CDR3 sequence is 13 residues long. Trimming cost V 3 bases and J 3 bases, with 7 bases left between them. Germline V CDR1 and CDR2: SGHTA, FQGTGA. The CDR3 here is CASSFGLTDTQYF. CDR3 nucleotide sequence: TGTGCCAGCAGCTTCGGGCTTACAGATACGCAGTATTTT.

Of note for this clonotype: The junction and the germline gene differ at one end; a read error may be behind it. The chain uses TRBV5-6 and TRBJ1-4, with a weak D call TRBD1 (5 bases). This CDR3 comprises 14 residues. CDR1 is SGHDT and CDR2 is YYEEEE in the germline V gene. The CDR3 is CSSSLSGNDEKLFF. The DNA of the CDR3 is TGTTCCAGCAGCTTGTCAGGGAACGACGAAAAACTGTTTTTT. Full variable domain (outside the CDR3, taken from reference TRBV5-6 and TRBJ1-4): DAGVTQSPTHLIKTRGQQVTLRCSPKSGHDTVSWYQQALGQGPQFIFQYYEEEERQRGNFPDRFSGHQFPNYSSELNVNALLLGDSALYLCSSSLSGNDEKLFFGSGTQLSVL.

This clonotype was counted many times. This chain uses TRBV21-1 with TRBJ1-2; whether TRBD1, the table's D call, matches the DNA was not checked. TRBV21-1 is assigned pseudogene status. The length of the CDR3 is 17 residues. The CDR3 coding sequence is TGTGCCAGCACGAGACAGGGAGATTATTGGAATAGGGATGGCTACACCTTC. Translation: CASTRQGDYWNRDGYTF.

To note about this clonotype: One end of the junction does not line up with germline, which may come from a read error. This chain links TRBV19 with TRBJ1-2; D remains ambiguous. The germline CDR1 and CDR2 sequences are LNHDA and SQIVND (reference sequence). The CDR3 length is 17 residues. The CDR3 loop reads CARSTGLTNRKTYGYTF. DNA of the CDR3: TGTGCCCGTAGTACGGGCTTGACAAATCGAAAGACCTATGGCTACACCTTC.

Points on this clonotype: A much bigger clone sits one base away, suggesting this may be a read error. The chain is built from TRBV6-2 or TRBV6-3 and TRBJ1-1; D is ambiguous. V lost 5 bases and J lost 4, with 17 bases in between. In germline, CDR1 is MNHEY, CDR2 SVGEGT. The CDR3 is 15 residues long. CDR3 protein: CASSDGVIMSTEAFF. The CDR3 DNA reads as TGTGCCAGCAGTGACGGGGTAATTATGAGCACTGAAGCTTTCTTT.

In regard to this clonotype: A much bigger clone sits one base away, suggesting this may be a read error. V and J are TRBV7-9 and TRBJ2-2; the D gene is possibly TRBD1 (6 bases). The CDR3 is 15 residues long. Germline loops: CDR1 SEHNR, CDR2 FQNEAQ (reference sequence). The chain's CDR3 is CAGSWTELTTGELFF. For the CDR3, the DNA is TGTGCCGGCAGCTGGACAGAATTAACGACCGGGGAGCTGTTTTTT.

This clonotype was found many times. The chain combines TRBV20-1 with TRBJ2-1, with TRBD2 matching 7 bases. V lost 4 bases and J lost 9; bases outside the gene matches: 12. Germline CDR1 DFQATT, CDR2 SNEGSKA (reference sequence). The CDR3 is 14 amino acids. The DNA for the CDR3 is TGCAGTGCTACTTTCGCGGGAGATTATGGTGAGCAGTTCTTC. Encoded protein: CSATFAGDYGEQFF.

This chain links TRBV3-1 with TRBJ2-2; D is unclear. V was clipped by 5 bases and J by 5 bases, with 24 bases between them. The length of the CDR3 is 18 residues. CDR1 LGHDT and CDR2 YNNKEL come from the germline V gene (reference sequence). Here the CDR3 reads CASSDGLPILGLTGELFF. CDR3 bases: TGTGCCAGCAGCGACGGCCTTCCCATTTTAGGCTTGACCGGGGAGCTGTTTTTT.